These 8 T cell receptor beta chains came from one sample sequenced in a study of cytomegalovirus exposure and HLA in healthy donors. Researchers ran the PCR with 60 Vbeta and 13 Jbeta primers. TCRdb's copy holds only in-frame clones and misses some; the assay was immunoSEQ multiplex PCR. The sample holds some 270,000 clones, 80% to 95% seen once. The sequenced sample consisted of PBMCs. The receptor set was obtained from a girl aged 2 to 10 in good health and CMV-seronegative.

CDR3 sequence: CATSPGLSRRANTGELFF. The CDR3 nucleotides are TGTGCCACCAGCCCGGGACTTAGCCGGAGGGCCAACACCGGGGAGCTGTTTTTT. The chain recombines TRBV15 with TRBJ2-2; TRBD2 is a possible D gene (6 bases). V was cut by 5 bases and J by 2 bases, with 21 bases left in between. The CDR3 is 18 residues long. In germline, CDR1 is LNHNV, CDR2 YYDKDF (reference sequence).

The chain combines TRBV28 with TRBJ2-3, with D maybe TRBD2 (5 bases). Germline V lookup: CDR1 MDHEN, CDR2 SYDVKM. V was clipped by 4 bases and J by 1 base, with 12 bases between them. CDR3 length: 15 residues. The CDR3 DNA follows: TGTGCCAGCAGTTCGCTAGCAGAAGGCACAGATACGCAGTATTTT. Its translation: CASSSLAEGTDTQYF.

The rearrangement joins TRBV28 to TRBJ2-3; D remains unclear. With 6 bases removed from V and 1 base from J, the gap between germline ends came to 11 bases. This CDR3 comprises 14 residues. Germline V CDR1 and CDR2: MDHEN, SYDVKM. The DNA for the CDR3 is TGTGCCAGCAGAACTGACTCCCGCACAGATACGCAGTATTTT. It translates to CASRTDSRTDTQYF.

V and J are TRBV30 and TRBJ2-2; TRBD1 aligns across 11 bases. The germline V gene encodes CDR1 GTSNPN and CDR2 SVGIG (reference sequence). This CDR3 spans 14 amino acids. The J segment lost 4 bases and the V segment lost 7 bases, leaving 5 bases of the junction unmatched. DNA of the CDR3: TGTGCCTCGACCGGGACAGGGGGCACCGGGGAGCTGTTTTTT. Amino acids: CASTGTGGTGELFF.

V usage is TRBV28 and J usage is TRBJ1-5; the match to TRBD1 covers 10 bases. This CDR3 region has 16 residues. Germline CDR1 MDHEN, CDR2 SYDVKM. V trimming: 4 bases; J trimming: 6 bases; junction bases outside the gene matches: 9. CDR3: CASSSPRQGARQPQHF. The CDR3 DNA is TGTGCCAGCAGTTCCCCCCGACAGGGGGCACGTCAGCCCCAGCATTTT.

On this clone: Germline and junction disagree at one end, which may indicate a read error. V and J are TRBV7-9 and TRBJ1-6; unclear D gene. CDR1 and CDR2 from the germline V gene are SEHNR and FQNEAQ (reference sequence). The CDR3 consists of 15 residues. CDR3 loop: CSSSSLNSYNSPLHF. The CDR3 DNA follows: TGTTCCAGCAGCTCCCTAAACTCCTATAATTCACCCCTCCACTTT.

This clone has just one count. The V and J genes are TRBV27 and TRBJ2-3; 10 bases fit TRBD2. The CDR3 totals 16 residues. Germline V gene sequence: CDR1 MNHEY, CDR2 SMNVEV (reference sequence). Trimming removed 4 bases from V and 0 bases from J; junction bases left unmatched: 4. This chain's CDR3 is CASSSGLAESTDTQYF. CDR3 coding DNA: TGTGCCAGCAGTTCCGGACTAGCGGAGAGCACAGATACGCAGTATTTT.

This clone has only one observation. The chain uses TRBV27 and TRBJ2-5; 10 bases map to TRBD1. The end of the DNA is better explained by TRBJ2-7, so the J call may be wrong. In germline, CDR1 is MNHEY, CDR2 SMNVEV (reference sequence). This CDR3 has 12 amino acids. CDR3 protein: CAITTGGGEQYF. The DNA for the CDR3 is TGTGCCATAACGACAGGGGGCGGCGAGCAGTACTTC.